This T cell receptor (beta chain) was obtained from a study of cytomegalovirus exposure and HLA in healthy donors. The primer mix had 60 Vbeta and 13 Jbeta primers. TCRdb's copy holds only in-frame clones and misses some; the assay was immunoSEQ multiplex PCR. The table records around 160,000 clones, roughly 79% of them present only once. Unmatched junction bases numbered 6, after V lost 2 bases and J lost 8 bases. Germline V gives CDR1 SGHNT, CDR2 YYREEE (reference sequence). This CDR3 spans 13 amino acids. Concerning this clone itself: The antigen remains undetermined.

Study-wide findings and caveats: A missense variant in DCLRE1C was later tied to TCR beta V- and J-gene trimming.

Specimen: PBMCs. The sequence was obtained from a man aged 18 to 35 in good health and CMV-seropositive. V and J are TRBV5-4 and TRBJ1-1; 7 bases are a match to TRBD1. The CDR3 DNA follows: TGTGCCAGCAGCTTCAAGGGGGCAGGGGAAGCTTTCTTT. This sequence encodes CASSFKGAGEAFF.